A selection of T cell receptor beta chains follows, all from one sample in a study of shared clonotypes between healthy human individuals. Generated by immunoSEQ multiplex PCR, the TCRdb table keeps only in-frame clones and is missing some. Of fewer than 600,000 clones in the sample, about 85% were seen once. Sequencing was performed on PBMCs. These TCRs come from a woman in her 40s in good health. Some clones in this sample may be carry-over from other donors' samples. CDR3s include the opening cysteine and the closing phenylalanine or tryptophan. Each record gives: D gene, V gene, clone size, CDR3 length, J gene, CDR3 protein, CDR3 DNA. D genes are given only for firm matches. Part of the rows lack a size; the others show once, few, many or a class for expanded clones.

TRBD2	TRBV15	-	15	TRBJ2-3	CATSSEGTRADTQYF	TGTGCCACCAGCAGTGAAGGGACTAGAGCGGATACGCAGTATTTT
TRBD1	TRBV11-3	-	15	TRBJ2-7	CASSLGTGSWVEQYF	TGTGCCAGCAGCCTAGGGACAGGGTCTTGGGTCGAGCAGTACTTC
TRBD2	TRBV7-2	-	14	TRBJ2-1	CASRLAGGRNEQFF	TGTGCCAGCAGACTAGCGGGAGGTCGCAATGAGCAGTTCTTC
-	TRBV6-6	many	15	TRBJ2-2	CASSYGDDPTGELFF	TGTGCCAGCAGTTACGGGGACGACCCCACCGGGGAGCTGTTTTTT
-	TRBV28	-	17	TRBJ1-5	CASSAGGAEYSNQPQHF	TGTGCCAGCAGTGCCGGGGGGGCCGAGTATAGCAATCAGCCCCAGCATTTT
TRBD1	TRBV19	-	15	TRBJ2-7	CASSIEGAEWNEQYF	TGTGCCAGTAGTATTGAGGGGGCCGAGTGGAACGAGCAGTACTTC
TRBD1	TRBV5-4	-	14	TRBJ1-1	CASSQGQVNTEAFF	TGTGCCAGCAGCCAGGGACAGGTTAACACTGAAGCTTTCTTT
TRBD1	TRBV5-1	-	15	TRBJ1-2	CASSLALTGADGYTF	TGCGCCAGCAGCTTGGCCTTAACAGGGGCAGATGGCTACACCTTC
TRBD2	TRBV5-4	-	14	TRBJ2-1	CASSLSGEGHEQFF	TGTGCCAGCAGCTTGAGCGGGGAGGGGCATGAGCAGTTCTTC
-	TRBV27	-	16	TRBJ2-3	CASSPTPMGGTDTQYF	TGTGCCAGCAGTCCAACTCCCATGGGGGGCACAGATACGCAGTATTTT
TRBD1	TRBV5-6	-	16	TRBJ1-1	CASSPSDGQGGTEAFF	TGTGCCAGCAGCCCGTCCGACGGACAGGGAGGCACTGAAGCTTTCTTT
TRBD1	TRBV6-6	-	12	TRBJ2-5	CASGQARETQYF	TGTGCCAGTGGACAGGCTAGGGAGACCCAGTACTTC
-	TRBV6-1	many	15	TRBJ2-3	CASRRDFRGTDTQYF	TGTGCCAGCAGACGGGACTTCAGAGGCACAGATACGCAGTATTTT
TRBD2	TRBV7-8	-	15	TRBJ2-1	CASSPGLAGVHEQFF	TGTGCCAGCAGCCCCGGACTAGCGGGAGTTCATGAGCAGTTCTTC
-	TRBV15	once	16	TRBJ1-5	CATRGTGPYSNQPQHF	TGTGCCACCAGGGGAACAGGGCCATATAGCAATCAGCCCCAGCATTTT
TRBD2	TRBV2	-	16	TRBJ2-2	CASRAGLAGVTGELFF	TGTGCCAGCAGAGCTGGACTAGCGGGAGTCACCGGGGAGCTGTTTTTT
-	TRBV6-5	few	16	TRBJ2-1	CASSYQLAMSYNEQFF	TGTGCCAGCAGTTACCAGCTAGCGATGTCCTACAATGAGCAGTTCTTC
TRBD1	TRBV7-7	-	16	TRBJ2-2	CASSSRTGENTGELFF	TGTGCTAGCAGCTCGAGGACAGGGGAGAACACCGGGGAGCTGTTTTTT
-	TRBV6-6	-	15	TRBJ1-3	CASSYRWSSGNTIYF	TGTGCCAGCAGTTACCGGTGGAGCTCTGGAAACACCATATATTTT
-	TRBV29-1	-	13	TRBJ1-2	CSVEIGANYGYTF	TGCAGCGTTGAAATTGGGGCTAACTATGGCTACACCTTC
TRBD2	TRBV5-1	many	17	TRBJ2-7	CASSLAGGGVLSYEQYF	TGCGCCAGCAGCTTGGCTGGGGGGGGAGTCCTTTCCTACGAGCAGTACTTC
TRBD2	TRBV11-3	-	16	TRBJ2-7	CASTPKVTSGSYEQYF	TGTGCCAGCACCCCCAAAGTTACTAGCGGGAGCTACGAGCAGTACTTC
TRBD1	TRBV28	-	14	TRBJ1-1	CASSSGQGNTEAFF	TGTGCCAGCAGTTCGGGACAGGGAAACACTGAAGCTTTCTTT
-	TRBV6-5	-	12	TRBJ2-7	CATADSTYEQYF	TGTGCCACCGCCGACAGTACCTACGAGCAGTACTTC
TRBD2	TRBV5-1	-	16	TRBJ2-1	CASSLGWLAGANEQFF	TGCGCCAGCAGCTTGGGGTGGCTAGCGGGAGCTAATGAGCAGTTCTTC
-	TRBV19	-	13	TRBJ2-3	CASSLRGTDTQYF	TGTGCCAGTAGCCTTAGGGGCACAGATACGCAGTATTTT
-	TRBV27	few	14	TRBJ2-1	CASRNSGPAGEQFF	TGTGCCAGCCGGAATAGCGGCCCAGCGGGTGAGCAGTTCTTC
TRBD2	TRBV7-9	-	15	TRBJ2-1	CASSLTSGAGSEQFF	TGTGCCAGCAGCTTAACAAGCGGGGCCGGCTCGGAGCAGTTCTTC
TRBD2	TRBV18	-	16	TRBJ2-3	CASSGGLAGVGDTQYF	TGTGCCAGCTCAGGGGGACTAGCGGGAGTTGGAGATACGCAGTATTTT
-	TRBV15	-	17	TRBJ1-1	CATSRGPRGRSNTEAFF	TGTGCCACCAGCAGAGGTCCCCGGGGGCGATCGAACACTGAAGCTTTCTTT
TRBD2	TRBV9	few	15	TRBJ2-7	CASSVEGYSGGEQYF	TGTGCCAGCAGCGTAGAGGGCTATAGCGGGGGCGAGCAGTACTTC
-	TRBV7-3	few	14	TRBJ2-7	CASSPAGRDYEQYF	TGTGCCAGCAGCCCCGCCGGGAGAGACTACGAGCAGTACTTC
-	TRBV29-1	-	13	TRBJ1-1	CSVEGLVGTEAFF	TGCAGCGTTGAGGGACTAGTGGGCACTGAAGCTTTCTTT
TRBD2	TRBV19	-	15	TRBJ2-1	CASSIASGRFNEQFF	TGTGCCAGTAGTATAGCTAGCGGGAGGTTCAATGAGCAGTTCTTC
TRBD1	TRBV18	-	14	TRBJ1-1	CASSPRTGRTEAFF	TGTGCCAGCTCACCAAGGACAGGGAGAACTGAAGCTTTCTTT
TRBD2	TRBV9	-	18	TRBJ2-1	CASSAPNSSGRQYNEQFF	TGTGCCAGCAGCGCCCCCAATTCTAGCGGGAGACAATACAATGAGCAGTTCTTC
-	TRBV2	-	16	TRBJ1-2	CASSEGLVRPNYGYTF	TGTGCCAGCAGTGAGGGTTTAGTCAGGCCTAACTATGGCTACACCTTC
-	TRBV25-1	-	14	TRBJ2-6	CASSDLSGANVLTF	TGTGCCAGCAGTGACCTCTCGGGGGCCAACGTCCTGACTTTC
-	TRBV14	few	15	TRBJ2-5	CASSQDLGAGETQYF	TGTGCCAGCAGCCAAGATCTAGGAGCCGGGGAGACCCAGTACTTC
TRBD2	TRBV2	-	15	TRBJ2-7	CASSTNPGGVYEQYF	TGTGCCAGCAGTACTAACCCGGGGGGAGTCTACGAGCAGTACTTC
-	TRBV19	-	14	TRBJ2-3	CASTTTTGRGTQYF	TGTGCCAGTACCACCACAACAGGGCGGGGTACGCAGTATTTT
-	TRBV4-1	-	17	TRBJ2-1	CASSQDRVESPYNEQFF	TGCGCCAGCAGCCAAGATCGGGTAGAGTCCCCCTACAATGAGCAGTTCTTC
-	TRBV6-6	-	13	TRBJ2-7	CASSYSGPYEQYF	TGTGCCAGCAGTTACTCAGGTCCCTACGAGCAGTACTTC
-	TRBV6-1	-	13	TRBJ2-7	CASRGVGSYEQYF	TGTGCCAGCCGTGGTGTAGGTTCCTACGAGCAGTACTTC
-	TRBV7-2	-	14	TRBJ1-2	CASSLGTVMYGYTF	TGTGCCAGCAGCTTAGGGACCGTTATGTATGGCTACACCTTC